The 20 T cell receptor beta chains listed next were all sequenced from one sample in a study of OX40 agonist ivuxolimab in advanced cancers. Sequenced by immunoSEQ multiplex PCR; TCRdb stores in-frame clones only, minus some. The table includes roughly 72,000 clones, 89% detected once. The sample was CD4+ or CD8+ T cells sorted from blood, taken in a trial of the OX40 agonist ivuxolimab. These receptors were taken from an adult with an advanced solid tumor such as melanoma, head and neck, liver or kidney cancer.

The chain is built from TRBV25-1 and TRBJ2-7, with TRBD1 matching 8 bases. Germline V lookup: CDR1 MGHDK, CDR2 SYGVNS. V dropped 3 bases and J dropped 2; count of bases not matched to a gene: 3. The CDR3 covers 14 residues. The CDR3 loop reads CASSDPGQAYEQYF. The CDR3 DNA follows: TGTGCCAGCAGTGACCCGGGACAGGCCTACGAGCAGTACTTC.

The V gene is TRBV9, the J gene TRBJ2-3, with no clear D. V lost 0 bases and J lost 0, with 5 bases in between. This CDR3 region has 14 residues. CDR1 and CDR2 from the germline V gene are SGDLS and YYNGEE. Here the CDR3 reads CASSVESSTDTQYF. The CDR3 region has the DNA TGTGCCAGCAGCGTAGAATCCAGCACAGATACGCAGTATTTT.

The chain links TRBV19 to TRBJ1-5, with TRBD1 matching over 10 bases. Germline CDR1 and CDR2: LNHDA and SQIVND (reference sequence). The CDR3 is made up of 17 amino acids. The ends lost 10 bases at V and 3 bases at J; junction bases unmatched: 15. The CDR3, as DNA: TGTGCCACCCACCAACACCGGGACAGGGGCTTCAATCAGCCCCAGCATTTT. As protein: CATHQHRDRGFNQPQHF.

V is TRBV10-3 and J is TRBJ2-1; TRBD2 aligns across 8 bases. CDR1 and CDR2 from the germline V gene are ENHRY and SYGVKD. The V gene end was trimmed by 8 bases and the J gene end by 0 bases; junction bases not matched to a gene: 21. The CDR3 spans 20 residues. The CDR3 sequence is CAIGIRVAGTGKASYNEQFF. CDR3 DNA: TGTGCCATCGGGATAAGGGTAGCGGGAACTGGTAAGGCCTCCTACAATGAGCAGTTCTTC.

The chain employs TRBV15 and TRBJ2-4; a possible D gene is TRBD1 (6 bases). This CDR3 is built from 15 residues. Germline CDR1 is LNHNV and CDR2 is YYDKDF (reference sequence). The germline V and J ends were trimmed by 5 bases and 0 bases, with 11 bases remaining between them. CDR3 loop: CATSLGQLAKNIQYF. The CDR3 region has the DNA TGTGCCACCAGCCTTGGACAGCTAGCCAAAAACATTCAGTACTTC.

The chain links TRBV11-2 to TRBJ2-5, with 8 bases fitting TRBD2. Germline V gene lookup returns CDR1 SGHAT and CDR2 FQNNGV. This CDR3 contains 14 residues. The junction had 4 bases not matched to a gene; V was cut back by 6 bases and J by 1 base. The CDR3 region is CASRPGGGQETQYF. CDR3 nucleotide sequence: TGTGCCAGCAGACCGGGGGGGGGCCAAGAGACCCAGTACTTC.

The chain employs TRBV18 and TRBJ1-2; TRBD1 might be the D (6 bases). The germline V gene has CDR1 KGHSH and CDR2 LQKENI. The CDR3 length is 15 residues. V lost 3 bases, J lost 2 bases, and 13 bases lay in between. Here the CDR3 reads CASSPQGSPNYGYTF. In DNA form, the CDR3 reads TGTGCCAGCTCACCGCAGGGGTCCCCCAACTATGGCTACACCTTC.

CDR3 nucleotide sequence: TGTGCCAGTAGTATTAGCCTGTACACTGAAGCTTTCTTT. Its translation: CASSISLYTEAFF. The chain is built from TRBV19 and TRBJ1-1; D gene uncertain. Trimming took off 3 bases at V and 3 bases at J, with 8 bases between the two ends. The CDR3 consists of 13 residues. Per the germline V gene, CDR1 is LNHDA and CDR2 is SQIVND (reference sequence).

The genes are TRBV11-2 and TRBJ1-4; TRBD1 matches at 7 bases. Germline-derived CDR1 and CDR2 are SGHAT and FQNNGV. The CDR3 runs to 19 residues. V shed 1 base, J shed 6 bases, and the junction held 17 bases outside the gene matches. The CDR3 DNA reads as TGTGCCAGCAGCTTAGGCCCCCACTCCGACAGGGTGGGAGATGAAAAACTGTTTTTT. Translated: CASSLGPHSDRVGDEKLFF.

The CDR3 DNA follows: TGTGCCAGCAGTTATAAAAGGACTGCAACTCCTCGCAGGACCTATGGCTACACCTTC. This sequence encodes CASSYKRTATPRRTYGYTF. The gene calls are TRBV27 and TRBJ1-2; the D is unclear. V shed 4 bases and J shed 4 bases, with 28 bases lying between them. The CDR3 sequence is 19 residues long. Germline values: CDR1 MNHEY, CDR2 SMNVEV (reference sequence).

This clone showed up just once. J is TRBJ2-7 and V is TRBV7-9; no definite D call. Trimming stripped 5 bases from V and 2 bases from J, with 4 bases between. The CDR3 covers 11 residues. From germline, CDR1 is SEHNR and CDR2 FQNEAQ (reference sequence). The CDR3 nucleotides are TGTGCCAGCAGCCCTGCCTACGAGCAGTACTTC. Protein product: CASSPAYEQYF. The full variable domain, completed using reference TRBV7-9 and TRBJ2-7, is DTGVSQNPRHKITKRGQNVTFRCDPISEHNRLYWYRQTLGQGPEFLTYFQNEAQLEKSRLLSDRFSAERPKGSFSTLEIQRTEQGDSAMYLCASSPAYEQYFGPGTRLTVT.

The J gene is TRBJ2-2, the V gene TRBV19, with 7 bases aligning to TRBD2. The CDR3 has 17 residues. V was pared by 1 base and J by 6 bases, with 11 bases of the junction left unmatched. Germline values: CDR1 LNHDA, CDR2 SQIVND (reference sequence). CDR3 nucleotide sequence: TGTGCCAGTAGTATAGCTCGTCGGCGGGGGTACTCCGGGGAGCTGTTTTTT. Protein product: CASSIARRRGYSGELFF.

The chain uses TRBV19 and TRBJ2-1, with D perhaps matching TRBD2 (5 bases). The CDR3 extends over 14 amino acids. Trimming cost V 7 bases and J 0 bases, with 10 bases left between them. The germline V gene encodes CDR1 LNHDA and CDR2 SQIVND (reference sequence). The CDR3 bases are TGTGCCAGTAATGATGGGAGCTCCTACAATGAGCAGTTCTTC. It specifies CASNDGSSYNEQFF.

The count of this clone is one. J is TRBJ2-5 and V is TRBV29-1, with TRBD2 identical over 7 bases. The J call may be mistaken, given a closer DNA end match to TRBJ2-7. This CDR3 comprises 12 residues. CDR1 is SQVTM and CDR2 is ANQGSEA in the germline V gene. The CDR3 here is CSVEAGGYEQYF. The CDR3 nucleotides read TGCAGCGTTGAAGCCGGGGGGTACGAGCAGTACTTC.

This rearrangement joins TRBV2 to TRBJ1-5, with a possible D match to TRBD1 (6 bases). Germline-derived CDR1 and CDR2 are SNHLY and FYNNEI. V was clipped by 0 bases and J by 5 bases, with 11 bases between them. There are 15 residues in the CDR3. The CDR3: CASSEAGGLYQPQHF. Here the CDR3 DNA reads TGTGCCAGCAGTGAAGCGGGGGGGCTCTATCAGCCCCAGCATTTT. Combining the CDR3 with reference TRBV2 and TRBJ1-5 gives the whole variable domain EPEVTQTPSHQVTQMGQEVILRCVPISNHLYFYWYRQILGQKVEFLVSFYNNEISEKSEIFDDQFSVERPDGSNFTLKIRSTKLEDSAMYFCASSEAGGLYQPQHFGDGTRLSIL.

V gene TRBV9 combines with J gene TRBJ2-7, with 11 bases fitting TRBD1. V trimming: 5 bases; J trimming: 2 bases; junction bases outside the gene matches: 12. CDR1 SGDLS and CDR2 YYNGEE come from the germline V gene. CDR3 length equals 17 residues. The CDR3 is CASRQIRDRGSTYEQYF. The CDR3, as DNA: TGTGCCAGCAGACAAATCCGGGACAGGGGGTCGACCTACGAGCAGTACTTC.

The chain links TRBV5-4 to TRBJ1-2; D may be TRBD1 (6 bases). CDR3 length: 13 residues. The V end lost 6 bases, the J end lost 8 bases, and 17 bases lay between the germline ends. Germline-derived CDR1 and CDR2 are SGHNT and YYREEE (reference sequence). The CDR3 loop reads CASTPPGADGYTF. CDR3 in DNA: TGTGCCAGCACCCCACCGGGGGCGGACGGCTACACCTTC.

This chain uses TRBV10-3 with TRBJ2-2; unclear D gene. The V and J ends lost 8 bases and 4 bases respectively, with 8 bases between them. The CDR3 consists of 12 residues. Germline loops: CDR1 ENHRY, CDR2 SYGVKD. The CDR3 DNA sequence: TGTGCCATCCCGGGTGGCACCGGGGAGCTGTTTTTT. This sequence encodes CAIPGGTGELFF.

V gene TRBV7-9 combines with J gene TRBJ2-7; 7 nucleotides line up with TRBD2. The germline gives CDR1 SEHNR, CDR2 FQNEAQ (reference sequence). There are 13 residues in the CDR3. J was trimmed by 6 bases and V by 6 bases; bases with no gene match: 8. CDR3: CASRGGVRAEQYF. The DNA for the CDR3 is TGTGCCAGCAGGGGAGGGGTCCGGGCCGAGCAGTACTTC.

This clone was observed once. The rearrangement uses TRBV2 and TRBJ2-7; possibly TRBD1 for D (5 bases). The germline V gene encodes CDR1 SNHLY and CDR2 FYNNEI. Trimming stripped 5 bases from V and 2 bases from J, with 19 bases between. The CDR3 runs to 16 residues. CDR3: CASSYRRPITTYEQYF. The CDR3 DNA is TGTGCCAGCAGTTACAGGAGACCGATAACGACCTACGAGCAGTACTTC.